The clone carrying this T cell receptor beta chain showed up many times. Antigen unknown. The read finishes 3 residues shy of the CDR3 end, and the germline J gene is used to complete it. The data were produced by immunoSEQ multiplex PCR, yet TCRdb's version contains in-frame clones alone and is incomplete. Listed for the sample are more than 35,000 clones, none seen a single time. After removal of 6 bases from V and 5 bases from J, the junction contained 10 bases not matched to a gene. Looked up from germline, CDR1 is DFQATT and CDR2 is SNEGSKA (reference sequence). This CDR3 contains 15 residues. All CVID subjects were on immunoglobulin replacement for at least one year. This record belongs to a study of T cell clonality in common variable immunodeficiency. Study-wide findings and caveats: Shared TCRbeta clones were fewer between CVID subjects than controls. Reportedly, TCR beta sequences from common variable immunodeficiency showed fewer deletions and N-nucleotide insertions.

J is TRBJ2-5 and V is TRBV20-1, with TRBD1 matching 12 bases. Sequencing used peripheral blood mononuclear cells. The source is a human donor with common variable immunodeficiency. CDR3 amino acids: CSALPGQGAGETQYF. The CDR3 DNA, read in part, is TGCAGTGCACTACCGGGACAGGGGGCGGGGGAGACC.